This T cell receptor beta chain was sequenced in a study of neurological immune-mediated disorders. The cDNA was synthesized by means of template-switch 5'RACE, which was carried out with 10-nucleotide random UMIs. One entry per CDR3 protein results from TCRdb running MiXCR on the 5' RACE reads. The sample lists about 66,000 distinct CDR3 sequences, 4.5% seen once, with 6.5% to 7.5% in the top ten. Trimming took off 5 bases at V and 3 bases at J, with 5 bases between the two ends. There are 12 residues in the CDR3. This clonotype has a count of ten or more. As yet, its antigen is unknown. Overall study results and limits: Phylogenetically, 18 of 34 multiple sclerosis patients' repertoires fell into one related-CDR3 cluster, a possible signature.

Sequences were obtained from PBMCs. The chain couples TRBV12-3 or TRBV12-4 to TRBJ1-5; D not resolved. The TCR originated in a man aged 25 to 40 with multiple sclerosis. This CDR3 reads CASSSTNQPQHF. The DNA for the CDR3 is TGTGCCAGCAGTAGTACCAATCAGCCCCAGCATTTT.